The rows below give T cell receptor beta chains drawn from one sample of a study of OX40 agonist ivuxolimab in advanced cancers. Method: immunoSEQ multiplex PCR; TCRdb's copy keeps in-frame clones and lacks some. The sample holds 57,000 or so clones, 84% seen once. Source: CD4+ or CD8+ T cells sorted from blood, taken in a trial of the OX40 agonist ivuxolimab. The receptors derive from an adult with an advanced solid tumor such as melanoma, head and neck, liver or kidney cancer. Both conserved end residues are part of each CDR3. A D gene is named only where the DNA matches it firmly. A row's size may be missing; if present it is once, few, many or a size class.

j_call d_call clone_size v_call cdr3_nt cdr3_aa
TRBJ1-3 - - TRBV28 TGTGCCAGCAGTTTAGGGGGGCAGCGCTCTGGAAACACCATATATTTT CASSLGGQRSGNTIYF
TRBJ1-2 - - TRBV29-1 TGCAGCGTTGAACGTCCGGAGAATTCTGGCTACACCTTC CSVERPENSGYTF
TRBJ2-3 TRBD2 - TRBV28 TGTGCCAGCAGCTCGCCTAGCGGGACATCGACAGATACGCAGTATTTT CASSSPSGTSTDTQYF
TRBJ2-7 - - TRBV11-2 TGTGCCAGCAGACGACCGGGACGGACCCTCTACGAGCAGTACTTC CASRRPGRTLYEQYF
TRBJ2-7 - - TRBV5-1 TGCGCCAGCAGCTTGGAAGGGGGGAGTTCCGAGCAGTACTTC CASSLEGGSSEQYF
TRBJ2-7 - - TRBV10-1 TGCGCCAGCAGTGAGAGACAGGCCGGCGGCGAGCAGTACTTC CASSERQAGGEQYF
TRBJ2-1 - - TRBV7-3 TGTGCCAGCAGCTCGGCCGGGACACAGTCCTACAATGAGCAGTTCTTC CASSSAGTQSYNEQFF
TRBJ2-5 TRBD1 - TRBV29-1 TGCAGCGTTACATCGGACAGGGGGGTCCAAGAGACCCAGTACTTC CSVTSDRGVQETQYF
TRBJ1-6 TRBD1 - TRBV6-4 TGTGCCAGCAGTGCGTTCCCCAGGGACAGGGGAGATAATTCACCCCTCCACTTT CASSAFPRDRGDNSPLHF
TRBJ2-3 - - TRBV5-4 TGTGCCAGCAGCTTGGGTCAGGGTAATACAGATACGCAGTATTTT CASSLGQGNTDTQYF
TRBJ1-1 - - TRBV18 TGTGCCAGCTCACCACCTGACGGTGAAGCTTTCTTT CASSPPDGEAFF
TRBJ2-7 - - TRBV27 TGTGCCAGCAGTTTAGGGACAAAAATCTACGAGCAGTACTTC CASSLGTKIYEQYF
TRBJ2-7 TRBD1 - TRBV19 TGTGCCAGTAGTCTCGGACAGGGGTTGAGCGAGCAGTACTTC CASSLGQGLSEQYF
TRBJ2-7 - - TRBV2 TGTGCCAGCAGTGAAGACTTGGGCTACGAGCAGTACTTC CASSEDLGYEQYF
TRBJ2-7 - - TRBV4-1 TGCGCCAGCAGCCACCTACCGGGGATCAATGGGGGCTACGAGCAGTACTTC CASSHLPGINGGYEQYF
TRBJ2-1 TRBD1 - TRBV19 TGTGCCACCTCCCTGCCGGGACAGGGGTATGAGCAGTTCTTC CATSLPGQGYEQFF
TRBJ2-5 - - TRBV2 TGTGCCAGCAGTGAAGCGGGCCCGGGACCCAAAGAGACCCAGTACTTC CASSEAGPGPKETQYF
TRBJ2-4 TRBD1 - TRBV18 TGTGCCAGCTCACCACCAGCCGGGACAGCGATAGCCAAAAACATTCAGTACTTC CASSPPAGTAIAKNIQYF
TRBJ2-2 - - TRBV25-1 TGTGCCAGCAGTGATTCAACCGTCTTGGCGGCCGGGGAGCTGTTTTTT CASSDSTVLAAGELFF
TRBJ1-2 TRBD1 - TRBV2 TGTGCCAGCAGTGAAGACAGGGGAAGAAATGGCTACACCTTC CASSEDRGRNGYTF
TRBJ2-1 TRBD2 - TRBV4-2 TGTGCCAGCAGCCAAGCAAGCGGGGGGCTTTACAATGAGCAGTTCTTC CASSQASGGLYNEQFF
TRBJ1-5 - once TRBV19 TGTGCCAGTACCGAGGGACTCCGGGGCGGCAATCAGCCCCAGCATTTT CASTEGLRGGNQPQHF
TRBJ2-7 TRBD1 - TRBV19 TGTGCCAGTAGCACTAGGACAGGGCTCTCCTACGAGCAGTACTTC CASSTRTGLSYEQYF
TRBJ2-3 - - TRBV6-6 TGTGCCAGCAGTTACTCATCGGATACGCAGTATTTT CASSYSSDTQYF
TRBJ1-4 - - TRBV10-2 TGCGCCAGCAGTGACCGATTTGACAGCTATAATGAAAAACTGTTTTTT CASSDRFDSYNEKLFF
TRBJ2-5 TRBD1 - TRBV11-2 TGTGCCAGCAGCCTTGGGACAGGACAAGAGACCCAGTACTTC CASSLGTGQETQYF
TRBJ2-3 - - TRBV27 TGTGCCAGCAGTTTTGAGGGATTCTTAGATACGCAGTATTTT CASSFEGFLDTQYF
TRBJ2-1 TRBD1 - TRBV10-2 TGCGCCAGCAGTGTGGCAGGGGGAAGGAATGAGCAGTTCTTC CASSVAGGRNEQFF
TRBJ1-1 - - TRBV5-4 TGTGCCAGCAGCCACTCTGGACAGAGTGAAGCTTTCTTT CASSHSGQSEAFF
TRBJ1-3 - - TRBV7-2 TGTGCCAGCAGCCCAGCGGGGGGCGCTGGAAACACCATATATTTT CASSPAGGAGNTIYF
TRBJ1-2 - - TRBV18 TGTGCCAGCTCCCCAGACAGAGACTATGGCTACACCTTC CASSPDRDYGYTF
TRBJ1-6 TRBD1 - TRBV5-6 TGTGCCAGCAGCTCCCGGGACAGGGGTTCGAATTCACCCCTCCACTTT CASSSRDRGSNSPLHF
TRBJ2-2 - - TRBV25-1 TGTGCCAGCAGTAGCGTAAACACCGGGGAGCTGTTTTTT CASSSVNTGELFF
TRBJ2-7 TRBD1 - TRBV20-1 TGCAGTGTCGGGACAGACTACGAGCAGTACTTC CSVGTDYEQYF
TRBJ1-1 - - TRBV28 TGTGCCAGCAGCATTACCAGGGACACTGAAGCTTTCTTT CASSITRDTEAFF
TRBJ1-5 - - TRBV28 TGTGCCAGCACCGGGGACGGTAGCAATCAGCCCCAGCATTTT CASTGDGSNQPQHF
TRBJ2-2 - - TRBV9 TGTGCCAGCAGCGTCGCTACAGGGAACACCGGGGAGCTGTTTTTT CASSVATGNTGELFF
TRBJ2-7 - - TRBV19 TGTGCCAGTAGTAACCCACTTCTGGGACCGTCCTACGAGCAGTACTTC CASSNPLLGPSYEQYF
TRBJ1-2 - - TRBV2 TGTGCCAGCAGTGAGAACAATCGGGACGGCTACACCTTC CASSENNRDGYTF